This T cell receptor (beta chain) was captured in a study of Graves' ophthalmopathy and Graves' hyperthyroidism. The study's findings and limits: Forecasting of ophthalmopathy progression by the model achieved about 69% sensitivity and around 77% specificity. Ophthalmopathy could be told apart from stable hyperthyroidism by a 13-signature model (87.88% sensitivity, approximately 81% specificity).

RNA transcripts were the source from which TCR beta CDR3 regions were amplified. RT-PCR with HTBI primers came first, then second-round multiplex PCR. TCRdb processed the multiplex PCR reads anew with MiXCR; each CDR3 protein has one entry. The sample consists of around 1.1 million distinct CDR3 sequences, about two fifths of them appearing once. V was pared by 0 bases and J by 8 bases, with 11 bases between. Germline loops: CDR1 KGHSH, CDR2 LQKENI. This CDR3 contains 15 residues. Hyperthyroidism patients had new diagnoses, durations under 2 months, and ages of 18 to 65. Uncontrolled infections, pregnancy, lactation or other autoimmune diseases led to patient exclusion. This clonotype was seen more than once but under ten times. Its antigen is not known.

The TCR was taken from an adult man with Graves' hyperthyroidism. The sequenced material came from peripheral blood or thyroid tissue (not recorded which). The V call is TRBV18, the J call TRBJ1-6, with TRBD1 as a possible D gene (5 bases). The CDR3 DNA is TGTGCCAGCTCACCACCCGGGGGGATAGATTCACCCCTCCACTTT. This sequence encodes CASSPPGGIDSPLHF. Full variable domain (outside the CDR3, taken from reference TRBV18 and TRBJ1-6): NAGVMQNPRHLVRRRGQEARLRCSPMKGHSHVYWYRQLPEEGLKFMVYLQKENIIDESGMPKERFSAEFPKEGPSILRIQQVVRGDSAAYFCASSPPGGIDSPLHFGNGTRLTVT.